Below are 5 T cell receptor beta chains sequenced from a single sample in a study of beta chain features in type 1 diabetes. Expressed TCRB transcripts were sequenced because the isolated RNA had all been reverse transcribed beforehand. Sequencing was performed with immunoSEQ multiplex PCR; in TCRdb, only in-frame clones are kept and a portion is missing. The profile shows hundreds of thousands of clones, approximately 12% of them singletons. The source material was naive CD4+ T cells from blood. The receptors were sampled from a man between 18 and 35 years old in good health.

J is TRBJ1-6 and V is TRBV30, with unresolved D. CDR3 length: 17 amino acids. Trimming left V 1 base short and J 5 bases short, with 18 bases between. CDR1 is GTSNPN and CDR2 is SVGIG in the germline V gene (reference sequence). CDR3 protein: CAWSGGRRRWDNSPLHF. The CDR3 DNA sequence: TGTGCCTGGAGTGGTGGTAGGAGGAGATGGGATAATTCACCCCTCCACTTT.

The chain combines TRBV14 with TRBJ2-6; D is unclear. The germline V gene has CDR1 SGHDN and CDR2 FVKESK. V lost 1 base and J lost 0, with 7 bases in between. The CDR3 length is 16 residues. The DNA of the CDR3 is TGTGCCAGCAGCCAAGTTCTGAGCTCTGGGGCCAACGTCCTGACTTTC. Residues: CASSQVLSSGANVLTF.

The J gene is TRBJ1-2, the V gene TRBV2; TRBD1 matches at 10 bases. After removal of 6 bases from V and 8 bases from J, the junction contained 6 bases not matched to a gene. Per germline, CDR1 SNHLY and CDR2 FYNNEI. CDR3 length: 13 residues. CDR3 coding DNA: TGTGCCAGCAGGGGACAGGGGAAGAAGGGCTACACCTTC. Its protein product is CASRGQGKKGYTF.

The chain employs TRBV5-4 and TRBJ2-7; possibly TRBD2 for D (5 bases). This CDR3 is 13 amino acids long. Germline lookup yields CDR1 SGHNT and CDR2 YYREEE (reference sequence). The V gene lost 2 bases and the J gene lost 3 bases, with 9 bases spanning the gap. This CDR3 reads CASSLTGNYEQYF. In DNA, the CDR3 is TGTGCCAGCAGCTTAACCGGGAACTACGAGCAGTACTTC.

The chain is built from TRBV18 and TRBJ1-5, with D possibly being TRBD1 (5 bases). CDR1 and CDR2 (germline): KGHSH, LQKENI. Trimming removed 2 bases at V and 1 base at J, with 12 bases between. The CDR3 loop spans 16 amino acids. CDR3 sequence reads: CASSPEQGRSNQPQHF. CDR3 coding DNA: TGTGCCAGCTCACCAGAGCAGGGTCGAAGCAATCAGCCCCAGCATTTT.